Given below is one TCR beta chain in context. At one end, the junction sequence differs from germline, possibly due to a read error. This sample stems from a study of blood T cells in healthy people across ages. A second PCR of 7 to 11 cycles used a sample-barcoded 5' primer and a J-beta primer mix. TCRdb reprocessed the 5' RACE reads via MiXCR and lists one record per CDR3 protein. The data contain some 710,000 distinct CDR3 sequences, 46% of them singletons. Germline V lookup: CDR1 SGHRS, CDR2 YFSETQ. This CDR3 spans 12 amino acids. The chain joins TRBV5-1 to TRBJ2-7; tentative D call: TRBD1 (5 bases). The sample was blood. This receptor was obtained from a man older than 75 in good health. CDR3 in amino acids: CVSSSSGYEQYF. CDR3 in DNA: TGCGTCAGCAGCTCTTCAGGGTACGAGCAGTACTTC. The entire variable domain, with the rest obtained from reference TRBV5-1 and TRBJ2-7, is as follows: KAGVTQTPRYLIKTRGQQVTLSCSPISGHRSVSWYQQTPGQGLQFLFEYFSETQRNKGNFPGRFSGRQFSNSRSEMNVSTLELGDSALYLCVSSSSGYEQYFGPGTRLTVT.